This TCR beta chain derives from a study of T cells in localized non-small cell lung cancer (dated by TCRdb to about 2020). Some background on the complete study: T cell repertoires of approximately 250 early-stage NSCLC patients were analyzed, with tumors being compared against uninvolved tumor-adjacent lungs. The cohort comprised some 240 treatment-naïve NSCLC patients with resected, localized lung tumors. NSCLC patients had a mean age of around 61 years, and 120 to 150 were male and about a hundred female.

At diagnosis, tumor, uninvolved tumor-adjacent lung and peripheral blood were collected and then preserved as a mix of FFPE and fresh-frozen material. For TCR repertoire profiling, the blood samples were analyzed as peripheral blood mononuclear cells. Overall results and qualifications from the work: A median of 57 of the top 100 tumor clones were detected in paired uninvolved adjacent lung, and under 30 of these tumor clones were also found among the top 100 clones of the paired uninvolved adjacent lung. Because of the exploratory design, TCR variables were selected using unadjusted p-values without false-discovery rate correction. Longer overall survival was associated with higher blood T cell density, whereas shorter survival was associated with higher adjacent-lung clonality. Multi-region tumor sequencing was not performed, so intratumor heterogeneity could not be excluded. Uninvolved tumor-adjacent lung showed the highest T cell clonality, higher than tumor, which suggests more focused antigenic responses in the uninvolved tumor-adjacent lung.

The immunoSEQ Assay was used to sequence TCR beta CDR3 regions from DNA. The study's processing was this. T cell density was computed as TCR beta template counts normalized to usable DNA estimated by amplifying housekeeping genes. Richness was estimated with the preseqR package, extrapolating to 400,000 templates for PBMC samples and 120,000 templates for tissue samples. Clonality was defined by subtracting Pielou's evenness from one. Tissue-enriched TCRs were identified by differential abundance testing using productive amino-acid clonotypes, minimum total count 5 and alpha 0.1. The Jaccard Index and the Morisita Overlap Index were used to quantify repertoire overlap between compartments. GLIPH grouped TCR beta CDR3s together with public tetramer-defined viral CDR3s, and a viral motif had to include at least three viral sequences and show V-gene enrichment. TCRdb took this table from immuneACCESS and kept in-frame rearrangements with V and J called. Such tables lack part of the clones; where checked against another copy, unresolved V genes explain under half of the gap, and the rest is unexplained. For V, J and clone size, that table is used; D and trimming come from the DNA. Present in this sample are 45,000 or so clones, more than 85% of which were seen just once. The ten largest clones take up more than 2% of the sample.

The CDR3 goes from the cysteine to the phenylalanine over 16 residues. The retained sequence is limited to the CDR3, 48 bases, with the frame set at the first base. About this clone: Its recognized antigen is unknown. No clone much larger than this one lies a single base away; base qualities are absent.

The receptor comes from a man aged 40-75 years with stage II lung adenocarcinoma. Here the chain combines TRBV21-1 and TRBJ2-1. TRBV21-1 corresponds to a pseudogene. Material: PBMCs, obtained before any cancer treatment. The CDR3 region has the sequence CASSKEDPHSYNEQFF. The sequenced DNA: TGTGCCAGCAGCAAAGAGGATCCGCACTCCTACAATGAGCAGTTCTTC.